This section outlines one T cell receptor (beta chain) sequence together with its context. Its antigen remains unknown. This specimen comes from a study of CD8+CD57+ T cells in acquired aplastic anemia. Findings and limits, study-wide: No significant difference in CD8+ Simpson's diversity was found between patients and controls. A set of about 30 CD8+ CDR3 sequences was shared between patients and controls, and these sequences appeared highly expressed in patients.

Sequencing involved patients with CD8+CD57+ cell expansion previously shown by flow cytometry. CDR3 length: 16 amino acids. In germline, CDR1 is SGHVS, CDR2 FNYEAQ. J lost 8 bases, V lost 2 bases, and 11 bases had no gene match. According to the study, genomic DNA was the template for TCR beta VDJ and CDR3 profiling. TCRdb reprocessed the reads via MiXCR and lists one record per CDR3 protein. The sample has roughly 160,000 distinct CDR3 sequences, about 45% seen once; the top ten hold 2.5% to 3%. The chain uses TRBV7-6 and TRBJ2-1; 8 nucleotides match TRBD2. The specimen was sorted CD4+, CD8+, or CD8+CD57+ T cells (not recorded which) from PBMCs. This clonotype was obtained from a human donor with aplastic anemia. The CDR3 DNA reads TGTGCCAGCAGCTTAATGCCAACTAGCGGTAGGGATGAGCAGTTCTTC. This translates into CASSLMPTSGRDEQFF.